One sample yielded the 13 T cell receptor beta chains listed below, sequenced in a study of blood T cell repertoires in COVID-19. This table comes from immunoSEQ multiplex PCR, and its TCRdb copy is limited to in-frame clones, with some not included. The sample includes some 250,000 clones, approximately 87% seen only once; the top ten take 5.5% to 8%. The sequenced sample was peripheral blood. The receptor source for this set is a man in his sixties with acute or convalescent COVID-19.

The rearrangement uses TRBV6-5 and TRBJ2-1; D may be TRBD1 (5 bases). Between the trimmed V and J ends, which lost 5 bases and 7 bases, there was a span of 12 bases. The germline gives CDR1 MNHEY, CDR2 SVGAGI. The CDR3 is made up of 13 amino acids. The CDR3 DNA reads as TGTGCCAGCAGTCCAGGGCCTGGGAATGAGCAGTTCTTC. As protein: CASSPGPGNEQFF.

The chain carries TRBV7-3 and TRBJ1-1, with TRBD1 identical over 8 bases. CDR1 is SGHTA, CDR2 FQGTGA, per germline. The CDR3 is made up of 18 amino acids. Trimming took 5 bases from V and 5 from J; bases not matched to a gene: 19. CDR3 in amino acids: CASSLQPMTGVRKTEAFF. The CDR3 DNA reads as TGTGCCAGCAGCCTCCAACCAATGACAGGGGTAAGGAAGACTGAAGCTTTCTTT.

The chain couples TRBV12-1 to TRBJ2-7; the D call in the table, TRBD2, was not verified against the DNA. TRBV12-1 is labeled a pseudogene. CDR3 length: 15 residues. The CDR3 coding sequence is TGTGCCAGCAGCTTTACCGGCCGGCGGCGCTACGAGCAGTACTTC. The encoded protein is CASSFTGRRRYEQYF.

J is TRBJ2-2 and V is TRBV9, with 10 positions matching TRBD1. The germline gives CDR1 SGDLS, CDR2 YYNGEE. The CDR3 is 15 amino acids. V dropped 4 bases and J dropped 5; count of bases not matched to a gene: 5. Written as DNA, the CDR3 is TGTGCCAGCAGCACCGGGACAGGGGTTACCGGGGAGCTGTTTTTT. Encoded protein: CASSTGTGVTGELFF. The variable domain in full, completed from reference TRBV9 and TRBJ2-2, reads DSGVTQTPKHLITATGQRVTLRCSPRSGDLSVYWYQQSLDQGLQFLIQYYNGEERAKGNILERFSAQQFPDLHSELNLSSLELGDSALYFCASSTGTGVTGELFFGEGSRLTVL.

This chain connects TRBV4-3 to TRBJ1-1; D ambiguous. In germline, CDR1 is LGHNA, CDR2 YSLEER. The germline V and J ends were trimmed by 5 bases and 0 bases, with 7 bases remaining between them. The CDR3 is made up of 13 amino acids. CDR3 sequence: CASSVRLNTEAFF. DNA of the CDR3: TGCGCCAGCAGCGTCAGATTGAACACTGAAGCTTTCTTT.

This chain joins TRBV11-2 and TRBJ2-7, with D perhaps matching TRBD2 (6 bases). V dropped 4 bases and J dropped 2 bases, with 12 bases sitting between them. The CDR3 has 14 amino acids. Germline values: CDR1 SGHAT, CDR2 FQNNGV. As DNA, the CDR3 is TGTGCCAGCAGCTCCGGGGAGGCCCCCTACGAGCAGTACTTC. As protein: CASSSGEAPYEQYF.

The chain carries TRBV28 and TRBJ1-1; 7 bases are a match to TRBD1. The germline V gene has CDR1 MDHEN and CDR2 SYDVKM. This CDR3 contains 16 residues. Trimming took 6 bases from V and 2 from J; bases not matched to a gene: 12. In DNA, the CDR3 is TGTGCCAGCAGCCCTCTGGTTGGGACAGACAACACTGAAGCTTTCTTT. This gives the protein CASSPLVGTDNTEAFF.

The gene calls are TRBV6-5 and TRBJ1-4, with TRBD1 matching over 8 bases. Losses at the gene ends were 5 bases for V and 7 bases for J; bases not matched to a gene: 6. The CDR3 is made up of 14 amino acids. In germline, CDR1 is MNHEY, CDR2 SVGAGI. This chain's CDR3 is CASSRDRGIEKLFF. The CDR3 nucleotides read TGTGCCAGCAGTCGAGACAGGGGCATTGAAAAACTGTTTTTT.

This clone was picked up a small number of times. The chain is built from TRBV7-9 and TRBJ1-4, with D maybe TRBD1 (6 bases). Between the trimmed V and J ends, which lost 2 bases and 4 bases, there was a span of 8 bases. CDR1 is SEHNR, CDR2 FQNEAQ, per germline (reference sequence). The CDR3 has 14 amino acids. Here the CDR3 DNA reads TGTGCCAGCAGCTTAAGACAGGATAATGAAAAACTGTTTTTT. Its translation is CASSLRQDNEKLFF.

The chain has TRBV19 and TRBJ2-6; 7 positions agree with TRBD1. The CDR3 runs 18 residues. The germline CDR1 and CDR2 sequences are LNHDA and SQIVND (reference sequence). The ends lost 7 bases at V and 0 bases at J; junction bases unmatched: 12. CDR3 DNA: TGTGCCAGTACCGTACACCGGGACAGAATCTCTGGGGCCAACGTCCTGACTTTC. Residues: CASTVHRDRISGANVLTF.

The chain carries TRBV19 and TRBJ1-5; maybe TRBD1 (6 bases). The CDR3 runs to 15 residues. CDR1 is LNHDA, CDR2 SQIVND, per germline (reference sequence). With 6 bases removed from V and 2 bases from J, the gap between germline ends came to 14 bases. CDR3 sequence (DNA): TGTGCCAGTAGCCAGACAGGACTAGGCAATCAGCCCCAGCATTTT. This codes for CASSQTGLGNQPQHF.

This sequence joins TRBV24-1 and TRBJ2-7; TRBD1 aligns across 9 bases. There are 16 residues in the CDR3. Looked up from germline, CDR1 is KGHDR and CDR2 is SFDVKD. Losses at the gene ends were 2 bases for V and 5 bases for J; bases not matched to a gene: 9. The CDR3 nucleotides read TGTGCCACCAGTGATTCACAGGGGGCCCCTGGGGACGAGCAGTACTTC. Translating gives CATSDSQGAPGDEQYF.

This clone came up a few times. The rearrangement links TRBV19 to TRBJ2-7, with 7 bases aligning to TRBD1. V shed 3 bases and J 5 bases; nucleotides not matched to a gene: 7. Germline lookup yields CDR1 LNHDA and CDR2 SQIVND (reference sequence). The CDR3 extends over 14 amino acids. The CDR3, as DNA: TGTGCCAGTAGTATCTCACAGGGGAGCAACGAGCAGTACTTC. This encodes CASSISQGSNEQYF.